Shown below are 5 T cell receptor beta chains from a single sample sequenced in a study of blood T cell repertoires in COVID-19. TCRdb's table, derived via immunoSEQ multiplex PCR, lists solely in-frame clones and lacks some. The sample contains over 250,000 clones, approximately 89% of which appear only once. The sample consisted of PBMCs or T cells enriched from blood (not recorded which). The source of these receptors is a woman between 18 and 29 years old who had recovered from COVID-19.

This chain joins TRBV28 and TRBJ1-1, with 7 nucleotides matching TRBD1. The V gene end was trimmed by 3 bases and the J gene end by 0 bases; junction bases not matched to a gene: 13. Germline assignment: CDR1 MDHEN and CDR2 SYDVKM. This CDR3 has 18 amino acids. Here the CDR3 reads CASSFPRGGAGLNTEAFF. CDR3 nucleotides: TGTGCCAGCAGTTTCCCGAGAGGGGGCGCCGGTTTGAACACTGAAGCTTTCTTT.

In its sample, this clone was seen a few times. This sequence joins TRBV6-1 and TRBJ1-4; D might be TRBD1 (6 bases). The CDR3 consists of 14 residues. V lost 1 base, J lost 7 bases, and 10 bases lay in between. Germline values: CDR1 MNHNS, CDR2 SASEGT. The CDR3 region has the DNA TGTGCCAGCAGTGAAGGGAGAGGGGGTGAAAAACTGTTTTTT. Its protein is CASSEGRGGEKLFF.

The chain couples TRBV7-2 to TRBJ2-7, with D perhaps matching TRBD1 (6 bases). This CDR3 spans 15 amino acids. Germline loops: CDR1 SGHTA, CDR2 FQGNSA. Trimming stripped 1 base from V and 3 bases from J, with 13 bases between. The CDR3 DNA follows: TGTGCCAGCAGCTTAGATACAGGGTTAGGCTACGAGCAGTACTTC. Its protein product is CASSLDTGLGYEQYF.

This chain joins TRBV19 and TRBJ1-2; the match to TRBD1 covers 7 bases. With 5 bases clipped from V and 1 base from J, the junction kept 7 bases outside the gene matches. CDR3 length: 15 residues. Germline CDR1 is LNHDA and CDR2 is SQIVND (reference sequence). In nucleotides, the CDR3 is TGTGCCAGTAGTCCACGACAGGGCAATAACTATGGCTACACCTTC. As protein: CASSPRQGNNYGYTF.

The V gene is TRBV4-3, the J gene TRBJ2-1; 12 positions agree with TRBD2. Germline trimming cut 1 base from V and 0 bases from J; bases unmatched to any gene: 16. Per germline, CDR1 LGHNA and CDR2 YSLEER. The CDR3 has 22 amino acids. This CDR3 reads CASSQAPIWRTSGDSSYNEQFF. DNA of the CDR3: TGCGCCAGCAGCCAAGCACCCATCTGGCGGACTAGCGGGGACAGCTCCTACAATGAGCAGTTCTTC.